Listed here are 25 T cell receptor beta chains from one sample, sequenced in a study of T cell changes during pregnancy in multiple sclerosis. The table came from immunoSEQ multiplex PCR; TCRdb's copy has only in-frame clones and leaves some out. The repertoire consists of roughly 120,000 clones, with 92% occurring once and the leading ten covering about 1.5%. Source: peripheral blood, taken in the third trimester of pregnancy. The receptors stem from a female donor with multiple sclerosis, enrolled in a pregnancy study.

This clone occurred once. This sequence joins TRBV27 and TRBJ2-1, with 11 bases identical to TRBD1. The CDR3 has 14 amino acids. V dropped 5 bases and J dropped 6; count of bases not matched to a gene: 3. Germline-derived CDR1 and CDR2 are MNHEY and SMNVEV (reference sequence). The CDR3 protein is CASSPGTGGNEQFF. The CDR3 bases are TGTGCCAGCAGTCCCGGGACAGGGGGCAATGAGCAGTTCTTC.

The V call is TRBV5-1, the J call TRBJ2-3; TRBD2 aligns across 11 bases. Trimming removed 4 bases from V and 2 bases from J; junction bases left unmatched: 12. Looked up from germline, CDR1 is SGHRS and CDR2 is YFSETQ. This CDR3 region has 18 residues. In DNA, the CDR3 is TGCGCCAGCAGCATGGGATTTAGCGGGAGGGAATCCACAGATACGCAGTATTTT. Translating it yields CASSMGFSGRESTDTQYF.

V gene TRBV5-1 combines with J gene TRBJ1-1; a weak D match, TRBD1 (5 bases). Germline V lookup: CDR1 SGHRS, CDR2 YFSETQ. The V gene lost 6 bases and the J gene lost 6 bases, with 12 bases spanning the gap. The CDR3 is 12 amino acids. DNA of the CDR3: TGCGCCAGCAAGGGGTCAAACGCTGAAGCTTTCTTT. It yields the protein CASKGSNAEAFF.

Written as DNA, the CDR3 is TGTGCCAGCAGCTTAGGAGGGGAGGGGACAGGCCATAGGGATCAGCCCCAGCATTTT. This sequence encodes CASSLGGEGTGHRDQPQHF. The chain uses TRBV7-9 and TRBJ1-5; TRBD1 aligns across 8 bases. The CDR3 loop spans 19 amino acids. Germline CDR1 reads SEHNR; CDR2 reads FQNEAQ (reference sequence). V shed 1 base and J 5 bases; nucleotides not matched to a gene: 16.

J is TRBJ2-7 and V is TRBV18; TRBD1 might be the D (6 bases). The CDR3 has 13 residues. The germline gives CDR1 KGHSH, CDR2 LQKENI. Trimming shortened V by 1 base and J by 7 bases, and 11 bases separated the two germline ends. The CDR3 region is CASSPRDRTEQYF. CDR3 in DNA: TGTGCCAGCTCACCACGAGACAGGACTGAGCAGTACTTC.

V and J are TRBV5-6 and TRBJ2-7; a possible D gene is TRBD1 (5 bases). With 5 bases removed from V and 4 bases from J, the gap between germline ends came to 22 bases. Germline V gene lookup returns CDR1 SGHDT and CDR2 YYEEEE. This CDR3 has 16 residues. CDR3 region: CASSPIQDRRNYEQYF. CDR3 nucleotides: TGTGCCAGCAGTCCCATTCAAGACAGAAGGAATTACGAGCAGTACTTC.

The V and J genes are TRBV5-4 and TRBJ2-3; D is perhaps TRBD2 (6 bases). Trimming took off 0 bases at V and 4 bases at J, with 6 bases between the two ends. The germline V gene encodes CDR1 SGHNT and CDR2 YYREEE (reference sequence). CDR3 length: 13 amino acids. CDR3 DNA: TGTGCCAGCAGCTTGGCGGGAGCAGATACGCAGTATTTT. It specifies CASSLAGADTQYF. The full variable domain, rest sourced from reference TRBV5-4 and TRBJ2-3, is ETGVTQSPTHLIKTRGQQVTLRCSSQSGHNTVSWYQQALGQGPQFIFQYYREEENGRGNFPPRFSGLQFPNYSSELNVNALELDDSALYLCASSLAGADTQYFGPGTRLTVL.

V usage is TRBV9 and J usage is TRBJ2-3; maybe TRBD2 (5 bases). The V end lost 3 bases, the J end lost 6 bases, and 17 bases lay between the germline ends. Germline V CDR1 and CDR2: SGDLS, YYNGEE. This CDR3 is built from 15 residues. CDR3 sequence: CASSATLAGRDTQYF. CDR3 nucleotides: TGTGCCAGCAGCGCCACGCTAGCAGGCCGGGATACGCAGTATTTT.

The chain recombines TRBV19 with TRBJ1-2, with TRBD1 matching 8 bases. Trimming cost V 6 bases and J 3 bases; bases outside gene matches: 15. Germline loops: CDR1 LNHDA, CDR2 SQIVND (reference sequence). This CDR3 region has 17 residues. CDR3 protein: CASSQLGAGGDYYGYTF. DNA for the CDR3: TGTGCCAGTAGCCAACTTGGGGCAGGGGGCGACTACTATGGCTACACCTTC.

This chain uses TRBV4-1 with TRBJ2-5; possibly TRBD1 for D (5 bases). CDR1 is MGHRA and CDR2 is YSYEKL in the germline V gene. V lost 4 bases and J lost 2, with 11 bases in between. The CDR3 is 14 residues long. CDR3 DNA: TGCGCCAGCAGCCGCCAGGGTCTTCAAGAGACCCAGTACTTC. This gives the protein CASSRQGLQETQYF.

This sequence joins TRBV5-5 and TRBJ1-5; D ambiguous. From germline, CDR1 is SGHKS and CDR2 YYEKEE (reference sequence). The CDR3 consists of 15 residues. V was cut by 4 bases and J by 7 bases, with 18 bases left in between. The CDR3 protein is CASSAGVGEGQPQHF. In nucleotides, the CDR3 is TGTGCCAGCAGCGCGGGCGTCGGGGAGGGACAGCCCCAGCATTTT. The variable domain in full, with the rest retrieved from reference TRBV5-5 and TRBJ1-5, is DAGVTQSPTHLIKTRGQQVTLRCSPISGHKSVSWYQQVLGQGPQFIFQYYEKEERGRGNFPDRFSARQFPNYSSELNVNALLLGDSALYLCASSAGVGEGQPQHFGDGTRLSIL.

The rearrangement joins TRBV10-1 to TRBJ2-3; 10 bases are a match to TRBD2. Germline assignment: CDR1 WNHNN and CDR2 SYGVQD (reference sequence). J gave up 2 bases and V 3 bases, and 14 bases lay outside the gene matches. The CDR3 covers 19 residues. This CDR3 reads CASSDSFMASGSHTDTQYF. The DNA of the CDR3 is TGCGCCAGCAGTGACTCGTTCATGGCTAGCGGGAGTCACACAGATACGCAGTATTTT.

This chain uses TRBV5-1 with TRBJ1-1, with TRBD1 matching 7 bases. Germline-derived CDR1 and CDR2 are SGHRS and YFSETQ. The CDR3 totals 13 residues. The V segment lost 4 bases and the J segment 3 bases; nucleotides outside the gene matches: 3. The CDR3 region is CASSVQGDTEAFF. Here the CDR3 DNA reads TGCGCCAGCAGCGTCCAGGGGGACACTGAAGCTTTCTTT.

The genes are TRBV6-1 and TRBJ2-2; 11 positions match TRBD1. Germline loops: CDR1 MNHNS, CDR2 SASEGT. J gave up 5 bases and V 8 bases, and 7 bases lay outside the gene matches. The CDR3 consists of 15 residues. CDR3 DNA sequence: TGTGCCAGCGCCGTGGACAGGGGGCAAACCGGGGAGCTGTTTTTT. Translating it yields CASAVDRGQTGELFF.

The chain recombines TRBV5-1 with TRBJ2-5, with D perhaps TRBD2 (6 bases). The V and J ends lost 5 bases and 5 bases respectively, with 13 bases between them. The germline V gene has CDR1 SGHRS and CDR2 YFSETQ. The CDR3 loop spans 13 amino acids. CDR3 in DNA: TGCGCCAGCAGTCCGACGGGGAGGGAGACCCAGTACTTC. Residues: CASSPTGRETQYF.

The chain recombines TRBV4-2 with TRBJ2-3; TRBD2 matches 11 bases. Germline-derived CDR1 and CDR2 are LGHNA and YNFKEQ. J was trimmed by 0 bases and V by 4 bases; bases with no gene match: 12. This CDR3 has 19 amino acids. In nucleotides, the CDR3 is TGTGCCAGCAGCCCTTCGTCTAGCGGGAGGTTGCCTAGCACAGATACGCAGTATTTT. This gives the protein CASSPSSSGRLPSTDTQYF.

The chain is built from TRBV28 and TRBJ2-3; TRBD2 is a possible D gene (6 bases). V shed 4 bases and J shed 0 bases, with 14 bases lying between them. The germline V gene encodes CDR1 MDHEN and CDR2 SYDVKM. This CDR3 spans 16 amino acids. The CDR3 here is CASSSLAFPSTDTQYF. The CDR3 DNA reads TGTGCCAGCAGTTCCCTAGCGTTTCCTAGCACAGATACGCAGTATTTT.

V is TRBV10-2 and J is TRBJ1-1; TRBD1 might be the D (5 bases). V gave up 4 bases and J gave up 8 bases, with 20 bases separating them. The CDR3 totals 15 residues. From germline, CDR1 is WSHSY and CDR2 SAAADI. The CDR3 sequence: CASSAPSGPWGEAFF. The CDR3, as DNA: TGCGCCAGCAGTGCTCCTAGCGGCCCTTGGGGCGAAGCTTTCTTT.

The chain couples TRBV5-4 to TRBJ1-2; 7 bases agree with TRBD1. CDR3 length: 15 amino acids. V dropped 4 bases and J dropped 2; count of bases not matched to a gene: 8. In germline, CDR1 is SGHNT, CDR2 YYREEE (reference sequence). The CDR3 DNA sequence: TGTGCCAGCAGCCGACAGGGCTTCACGAACTATGGCTACACCTTC. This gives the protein CASSRQGFTNYGYTF.

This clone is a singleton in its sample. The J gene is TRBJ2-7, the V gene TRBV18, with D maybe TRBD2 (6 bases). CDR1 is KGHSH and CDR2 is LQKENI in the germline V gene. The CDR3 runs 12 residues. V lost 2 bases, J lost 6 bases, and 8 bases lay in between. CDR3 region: CASSPGGTEQYF. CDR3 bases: TGTGCCAGCTCACCAGGGGGGACCGAGCAGTACTTC.

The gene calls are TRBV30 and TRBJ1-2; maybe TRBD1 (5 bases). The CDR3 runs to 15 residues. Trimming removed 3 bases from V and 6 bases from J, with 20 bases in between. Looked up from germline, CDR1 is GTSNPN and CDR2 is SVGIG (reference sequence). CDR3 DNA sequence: TGTGCCTGGAGGAACCCGGGACCGGGGGTGAATGGCTACACCTTC. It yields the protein CAWRNPGPGVNGYTF.

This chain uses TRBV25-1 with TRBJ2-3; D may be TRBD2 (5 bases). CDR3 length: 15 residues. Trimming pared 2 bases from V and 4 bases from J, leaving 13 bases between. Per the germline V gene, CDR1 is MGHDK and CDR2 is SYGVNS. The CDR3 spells CASSEPGNRADTQYF. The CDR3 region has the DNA TGTGCCAGCAGTGAACCGGGGAATCGGGCAGATACGCAGTATTTT.

The CDR3 loop is CASTRGGYNEQFF. The CDR3 DNA reads as TGTGCCAGCACACGGGGGGGGTACAATGAGCAGTTCTTC. The chain uses TRBV6-5 and TRBJ2-1; 8 nucleotides line up with TRBD2. The CDR3 covers 13 residues. V shed 7 bases and J 4 bases; nucleotides not matched to a gene: 3. CDR1 and CDR2 (germline): MNHEY, SVGAGI.

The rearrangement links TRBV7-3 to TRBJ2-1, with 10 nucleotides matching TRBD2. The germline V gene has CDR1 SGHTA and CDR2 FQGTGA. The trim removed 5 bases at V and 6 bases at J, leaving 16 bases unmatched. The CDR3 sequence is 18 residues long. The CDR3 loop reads CASSAPGEREGRRNEQFF. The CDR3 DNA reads TGTGCCAGCAGCGCTCCAGGTGAGCGGGAGGGCCGCCGCAATGAGCAGTTCTTC.

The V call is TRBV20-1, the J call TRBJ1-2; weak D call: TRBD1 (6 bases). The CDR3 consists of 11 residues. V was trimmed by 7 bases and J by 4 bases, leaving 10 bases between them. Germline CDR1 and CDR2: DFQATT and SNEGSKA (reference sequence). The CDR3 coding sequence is TGCAGTGTCGGGACAAGCTATGGCTACACCTTC. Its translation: CSVGTSYGYTF.